One sample yielded the 16 T cell receptor beta chains listed below, sequenced in a study of T cells in Graves' hyperthyroidism and ophthalmopathy. Amplified regions were TCR beta CDR3 sequences from RNA transcripts. In the first-round RT-PCR of the TCR CDR3, the HTBI primer set was used. Each CDR3 protein gets one entry after TCRdb re-called the multiplex PCR reads with MiXCR. The sample lists fewer than 550,000 distinct CDR3 sequences, 15% to 18% seen once, with 12% to 15% in the top ten. The specimen sequenced was blood. All receptors derive from a woman aged 18-35 years with Graves' hyperthyroidism.

The V call is TRBV11-2, the J call TRBJ1-5; possibly TRBD1 for D (5 bases). CDR1 SGHAT and CDR2 FQNNGV come from the germline V gene. Trimming shortened V by 5 bases and J by 7 bases, and 12 bases separated the two germline ends. The CDR3 runs to 13 residues. CDR3 sequence reads: CASSPRVRQPQHF. CDR3 nucleotide sequence: TGTGCCAGCAGCCCCAGGGTTCGGCAGCCCCAGCATTTT.

This clonotype was picked up a small number of times. This rearrangement joins TRBV28 to TRBJ2-7; 8 bases line up with TRBD2. Germline-derived CDR1 and CDR2 are MDHEN and SYDVKM. The CDR3 is made up of 14 amino acids. The ends lost 7 bases at V and 6 bases at J; junction bases unmatched: 11. The CDR3 DNA sequence: TGTGCCAGCAACAACGGGAGGGCCGTCGGCGAGCAGTACTTC. Translated: CASNNGRAVGEQYF.

There are many counts of this clonotype. The CDR3 coding sequence is TGTGCCACCAGCAGAGATAGTGGGAACACTGAAGCTTTCTTT. It encodes CATSRDSGNTEAFF. This sequence joins TRBV15 and TRBJ1-1; unclear D gene. The CDR3 sequence is 14 residues long. Per germline, CDR1 LNHNV and CDR2 YYDKDF (reference sequence). V lost 0 bases, J lost 1 base, and 6 bases lay in between.

This clonotype was seen at least ten times. This chain connects TRBV6-2 or TRBV6-3 to TRBJ1-2, with TRBD1 identical over 12 bases. The CDR3 extends over 16 amino acids. Germline-derived CDR1 and CDR2 are MNHEY and SVGEGT. Trimming removed 6 bases from V and 7 bases from J; junction bases left unmatched: 12. The CDR3 DNA is TGTGCCAGCAGCCGTTACCGGGACAGGGGGCGCGGTGGCTACACCTTC. As protein: CASSRYRDRGRGGYTF.

In nucleotides, the CDR3 is TGTGCCAGTAGGCCAAGGGGGGGCGCTGAAGCTTTCTTT. Encoded protein: CASRPRGGAEAFF. This chain uses TRBV19 with TRBJ1-1; maybe TRBD1 (6 bases). Germline loops: CDR1 LNHDA, CDR2 SQIVND (reference sequence). The CDR3 runs to 13 residues. Trimming took off 6 bases at V and 6 bases at J, with 14 bases between the two ends.

Points on this clonotype: A much larger clone is a single base away; this may be a read error. The J gene is TRBJ2-7, the V gene TRBV6-5; 11 nucleotides line up with TRBD2. Germline values: CDR1 MNHEY, CDR2 SVGAGI. The CDR3 is made up of 15 amino acids. The CDR3 spells CACSSQLAGVYEQYF. The CDR3 nucleotides are TGTGCCTGCAGTTCCCAACTAGCGGGGGTGTACGAGCAGTACTTC.

Ten or more counts support this clonotype. This sequence joins TRBV12-3 or TRBV12-4 and TRBJ2-7; perhaps D is TRBD1 or TRBD2 (6 bases each). V lost 3 bases and J 0 bases, leaving 21 bases between the germline ends. CDR3 length: 18 amino acids. CDR3 coding DNA: TGTGCCAGCAGTTTCTCCCCCCGGGGGCCTGAGAGCTCCTACGAGCAGTACTTC. Amino acids: CASSFSPRGPESSYEQYF.

The chain couples TRBV7-2 to TRBJ1-2, with D unclear. Trimming removed 2 bases from V and 6 bases from J, with 19 bases in between. Germline V lookup: CDR1 SGHTA, CDR2 FQGNSA. This CDR3 contains 16 residues. This CDR3 is CASSLFLKPLEDGYTF. CDR3 bases: TGTGCCAGCAGCTTATTCTTGAAGCCTCTAGAGGATGGCTACACCTTC.

This clonotype showed up many times. The V and J genes are TRBV11-2 and TRBJ1-1, with a tentative D call TRBD1 (6 bases). The V gene's germline CDR1 is SGHAT and CDR2 FQNNGV. This CDR3 is 16 amino acids long. V dropped 5 bases and J dropped 6 bases, with 22 bases sitting between them. The CDR3 region has the DNA TGTGCCAGCAGCCCACAGGGAGGGTGGGAATCTTCTGAAGCTTTCTTT. Protein sequence: CASSPQGGWESSEAFF.

The gene calls are TRBV29-1 and TRBJ1-1, with D possibly TRBD1 on 5 matching bases. The length of the CDR3 is 10 residues. Germline loops: CDR1 SQVTM, CDR2 ANQGSEA. Trimming took 7 bases from V and 4 from J, leaving 7 bases between them. The CDR3 loop is CSAGSTEAFF. The CDR3, as DNA: TGCAGCGCAGGGAGCACTGAAGCTTTCTTT.

The V and J genes are TRBV6-1 and TRBJ1-2; D remains unclear. V was shortened by 2 bases and J by 9 bases, with 7 bases between the two germline ends. The CDR3 has 11 residues. CDR1 and CDR2 from the germline V gene are MNHNS and SASEGT. The CDR3 DNA is TGTGCCAGCAGTGAATCGAGCAGCTACACCTTC. Encoded protein: CASSESSSYTF.

This clonotype was observed a handful of times. Here the CDR3 DNA reads TGTGCCAGTAGTAAAGCCCCATCCTCTGGGGCCAACGTCCTGACTTTC. This sequence encodes CASSKAPSSGANVLTF. The chain employs TRBV19 and TRBJ2-6; D unclear. The CDR3 has 16 amino acids. V was clipped by 4 bases and J by 0 bases, with 10 bases between them. Looked up from germline, CDR1 is LNHDA and CDR2 is SQIVND (reference sequence).

The V gene is TRBV7-3, the J gene TRBJ2-7; D unclear. Germline V gene data show CDR1 as SGHTA and CDR2 as FQGTGA. Between the trimmed V and J ends, which lost 2 bases and 5 bases, there was a span of 13 bases. CDR3 length: 14 residues. The CDR3 DNA is TGTGCCAGCAGCTTAGGCCCTGGTAGCAACGAGCAGTACTTC. Protein: CASSLGPGSNEQYF. Looking up the rest from reference TRBV7-3 and TRBJ2-7 gives the full variable domain: GAGVSQTPSNKVTEKGKYVELRCDPISGHTALYWYRQSLGQGPEFLIYFQGTGAADDSGLPNDRFFAVRPEGSVSTLKIQRTERGDSAVYLCASSLGPGSNEQYFGPGTRLTVT.

The V gene is TRBV5-1, the J gene TRBJ1-2; D ambiguous. With 0 bases removed from V and 7 bases from J, the gap between germline ends came to 13 bases. The germline V gene encodes CDR1 SGHRS and CDR2 YFSETQ. There are 14 residues in the CDR3. CDR3 region: CASSLGVTYFGYTF. CDR3 nucleotides: TGCGCCAGCAGCTTGGGGGTTACATACTTTGGCTACACCTTC.

The V gene is TRBV28, the J gene TRBJ1-2, with 12 bases matching TRBD1. This CDR3 region has 14 residues. Trimming removed 5 bases from V and 7 bases from J; junction bases left unmatched: 5. In germline, CDR1 is MDHEN, CDR2 SYDVKM. CDR3: CASSGGTGGSGYTF. In DNA, the CDR3 is TGTGCCAGCAGTGGGGGGACAGGGGGCTCTGGCTACACCTTC.

This clonotype was recorded many times. The J gene is TRBJ2-5, the V gene TRBV6-1; maybe TRBD2 (5 bases). The CDR3 is 14 residues long. V gave up 6 bases and J gave up 5 bases, with 16 bases separating them. Germline V CDR1 and CDR2: MNHNS, SASEGT. Here the CDR3 reads CASSRPRERETQYF. In DNA form, the CDR3 reads TGTGCCAGCAGCAGGCCCCGGGAAAGGGAGACCCAGTACTTC.